One sample yielded the 27 T cell receptor beta chains listed below, sequenced in a study of blood T cell repertoires in COVID-19 (dated by TCRdb to 2020 to 2022). The library was prepared using the immunoSEQ multiplex PCR assay. The immuneACCESS repertoire file appears here via TCRdb, limited to in-frame rearrangements. These files lack a portion of the clones; in checked studies, under half of the deficit traces to unresolved V genes, and the cause of the others is not known. The sample records approximately 46,000 clones, about 85% of which are singletons. The top ten constitute 12% of the sample. Sequenced: peripheral blood. These receptors were collected from a human donor in a cohort sampled during active COVID-19.

The chain links TRBV11-2 to TRBJ2-2, with TRBD1 identical over 7 bases. V lost 5 bases, J lost 5 bases, and 8 bases stayed unmatched. CDR3 size: 15 residues. Germline V CDR1 and CDR2: SGHAT, FQNNGV. CDR3 sequence: CASSPNRGQTGELFF. The CDR3 DNA follows: TGTGCCAGCAGCCCCAACCGGGGACAGACCGGGGAGCTGTTTTTT.

This chain uses TRBV7-2 with TRBJ1-1; D not resolved. V was clipped by 2 bases and J by 4 bases, with 11 bases between them. This CDR3 is 14 amino acids long. The germline V gene encodes CDR1 SGHTA and CDR2 FQGNSA. The DNA for the CDR3 is TGTGCCAGCAGCTTAAGGCAGACTAGCACTGAAGCTTTCTTT. This gives the protein CASSLRQTSTEAFF.

The CDR3 nucleotides read TGTGCCAGCAGCCCCCGGAGGGGGCGTCTCCTCTATGGCTACACCTTC. Amino acid sequence: CASSPRRGRLLYGYTF. The chain couples TRBV7-8 to TRBJ1-2; 7 bases are shared with TRBD1. Germline lookup yields CDR1 SGHVS and CDR2 FQNEAQ. Trimming removed 5 bases from V and 4 bases from J; junction bases left unmatched: 13. The CDR3 has 16 residues.

J is TRBJ2-2 and V is TRBV7-9, with 7 bases lining up with TRBD2. This CDR3 region has 16 residues. CDR1 is SEHNR, CDR2 FQNEAQ, per germline (reference sequence). The V segment lost 5 bases and the J segment 0 bases; nucleotides outside the gene matches: 6. CDR3 sequence reads: CASSVFGGTNTGELFF. The DNA of the CDR3 is TGTGCCAGCAGCGTATTCGGGGGGACGAACACCGGGGAGCTGTTTTTT.

This clone was seen once. The rearrangement uses TRBV10-3 and TRBJ2-2, with 7 bases aligning to TRBD1. Germline lookup yields CDR1 ENHRY and CDR2 SYGVKD. V was clipped by 7 bases and J by 0 bases; unmatched bases: 2. CDR3 length equals 14 residues. CDR3 DNA: TGTGCCATCACGACAGGGACGAACACCGGGGAGCTGTTTTTT. It codes for CAITTGTNTGELFF.

This clone was recorded a few times. This chain connects TRBV29-1 to TRBJ2-7; TRBD1 matches at 11 bases. CDR3 length: 13 amino acids. The V gene end was trimmed by 4 bases and the J gene end by 5 bases; junction bases not matched to a gene: 4. Germline loops: CDR1 SQVTM, CDR2 ANQGSEA. The CDR3 DNA is TGCAGCGTTGCCCGGGACAGGGGGAACGAGCAGTACTTC. This codes for CSVARDRGNEQYF.

The CDR3 spells CASSYSLAGSYNEQFF. Written as DNA, the CDR3 is TGTGCCAGCAGTTACTCTCTAGCGGGGAGCTACAATGAGCAGTTCTTC. The chain has TRBV6-5 and TRBJ2-1, with TRBD2 identical over 9 bases. The trim removed 0 bases at V and 3 bases at J, leaving 3 bases unmatched. There are 16 residues in the CDR3. In germline, CDR1 is MNHEY, CDR2 SVGAGI.

The chain has TRBV11-2 and TRBJ2-4; tentative D call: TRBD2 (6 bases). Germline CDR1 and CDR2: SGHAT and FQNNGV. The CDR3 has 16 residues. V lost 0 bases to trimming and J lost 0 bases, with 9 bases between them. The CDR3 protein is CASSLDTGVAKNIQYF. In DNA form, the CDR3 reads TGTGCCAGCAGCTTAGATACGGGAGTAGCCAAAAACATTCAGTACTTC.

The J gene is TRBJ2-1, the V gene TRBV7-6, with 8 bases identical to TRBD1. Germline lookup yields CDR1 SGHVS and CDR2 FNYEAQ. The CDR3 extends over 16 amino acids. J lost 7 bases, V lost 4 bases, and 12 bases had no gene match. Written as DNA, the CDR3 is TGTGCCAGCAGCTCCACCGGGACAGGACCATTAAATGAGCAGTTCTTC. Translated: CASSSTGTGPLNEQFF.

The chain couples TRBV7-2 to TRBJ1-2; 9 nucleotides match TRBD1. Germline CDR1 reads SGHTA; CDR2 reads FQGNSA. The V gene end was trimmed by 5 bases and the J gene end by 2 bases; junction bases not matched to a gene: 6. The CDR3 length is 15 residues. The CDR3 protein is CASSQQGAGNYGYTF. In nucleotides, the CDR3 is TGTGCCAGCAGCCAACAGGGGGCGGGCAACTATGGCTACACCTTC.

This clone was counted between two and nine times. The V and J genes are TRBV2 and TRBJ1-1, with D possibly TRBD1 on 5 matching bases. From germline, CDR1 is SNHLY and CDR2 FYNNEI. The CDR3 is 13 amino acids. Trimming removed 4 bases at V and 6 bases at J, with 12 bases between. For the CDR3, the DNA is TGTGCCAGCAGTGGCTCAGGGTTCGCTGAAGCTTTCTTT. Protein: CASSGSGFAEAFF.

The rearrangement links TRBV4-1 to TRBJ2-5, with TRBD1 identical over 12 bases. CDR1 is MGHRA, CDR2 YSYEKL, per germline. The CDR3 spans 19 residues. V was pared by 0 bases and J by 5 bases, with 13 bases of the junction left unmatched. The CDR3 is CASSQENSGTGGHRETQYF. As DNA, the CDR3 is TGCGCCAGCAGCCAAGAGAATTCCGGGACAGGGGGCCACCGGGAGACCCAGTACTTC.

This rearrangement joins TRBV12-3 or TRBV12-4 to TRBJ2-2; D perhaps matches TRBD2 (5 bases). Deletions cut 10 bases from V and 5 bases from J, with 11 bases between. CDR3 length: 12 residues. The CDR3 spells CATHPGTGELFF. The DNA for the CDR3 is TGTGCCACCCATCCGGGAACCGGGGAGCTGTTTTTT.

The rearrangement uses TRBV19 and TRBJ1-5, with TRBD1 as a possible D gene (6 bases). Germline V gene lookup returns CDR1 LNHDA and CDR2 SQIVND (reference sequence). This CDR3 has 14 amino acids. V gave up 1 base and J gave up 7 bases, with 11 bases separating them. CDR3 loop: CASSIATGSQPQHF. Here the CDR3 DNA reads TGTGCCAGTAGTATAGCCACAGGGTCGCAGCCCCAGCATTTT.

The chain has TRBV6-2 or TRBV6-3 and TRBJ2-5; TRBD2 is a possible D gene (6 bases). Germline CDR1 MNHEY, CDR2 SVGEGT. With 2 bases removed from V and 2 bases from J, the gap between germline ends came to 21 bases. The CDR3 is made up of 18 amino acids. DNA for the CDR3: TGTGCCAGCAGTTACACGGTCGGGCGGAGGGGTCTTCAAGAGACCCAGTACTTC. Its protein is CASSYTVGRRGLQETQYF.

The chain carries TRBV29-1 and TRBJ2-3, with 9 bases matching TRBD2. V dropped 4 bases and J dropped 3; count of bases not matched to a gene: 8. CDR1 SQVTM and CDR2 ANQGSEA come from the germline V gene. The CDR3 extends over 15 amino acids. As DNA, the CDR3 is TGCAGCGTTGGAACCGGGACTAGCACGACAGATACGCAGTATTTT. Amino acid sequence: CSVGTGTSTTDTQYF.

This clone was counted a single time. This chain uses TRBV9 with TRBJ1-2; D possibly corresponds to TRBD1 (5 bases). V shed 0 bases and J shed 2 bases, with 11 bases lying between them. CDR3 length: 15 residues. Looked up from germline, CDR1 is SGDLS and CDR2 is YYNGEE. For the CDR3, the DNA is TGTGCCAGCAGCGTAGAGGCAGGGCCCAACTATGGCTACACCTTC. This gives the protein CASSVEAGPNYGYTF.

The rearrangement links TRBV2 to TRBJ2-2; D possibly corresponds to TRBD2 (7 bases). Germline loops: CDR1 SNHLY, CDR2 FYNNEI. CDR3 size: 16 residues. The germline V and J ends were trimmed by 6 bases and 2 bases, with 16 bases remaining between them. The CDR3 DNA reads TGTGCCAGCAGGTCCCGGGGGGCACCTAACACCGGGGAGCTGTTTTTT. It yields the protein CASRSRGAPNTGELFF.

This clone was counted between two and nine times. The J gene is TRBJ1-2, the V gene TRBV28; D perhaps matches TRBD1 (6 bases). Deletions cut 4 bases from V and 5 bases from J, with 14 bases between. The germline CDR1 and CDR2 sequences are MDHEN and SYDVKM. This CDR3 is 14 amino acids long. CDR3 in DNA: TGTGCCAGCAGTTACCCTGGGACACAATATGGCTACACCTTC. It is translated as CASSYPGTQYGYTF.

J is TRBJ1-3 and V is TRBV14; no clear D. CDR1 SGHDN and CDR2 FVKESK come from the germline V gene. V was pared by 2 bases and J by 0 bases, with 14 bases between. CDR3 length: 17 residues. CDR3 sequence (DNA): TGTGCCAGCAGCCAACCCCGTGCGGCGACCTCTGGAAACACCATATATTTT. It translates to CASSQPRAATSGNTIYF.

This clone was seen only once. This chain joins TRBV5-4 and TRBJ1-1; possibly TRBD1 for D (6 bases). The CDR3 has 16 amino acids. The germline V gene encodes CDR1 SGHNT and CDR2 YYREEE (reference sequence). V was trimmed by 0 bases and J by 1 base, leaving 13 bases between them. Written as DNA, the CDR3 is TGTGCCAGCAGCTTGGGGGGGCTAGGACAGAACACTGAAGCTTTCTTT. Translated, it gives CASSLGGLGQNTEAFF. The full variable domain, with the rest looked up from reference TRBV5-4 and TRBJ1-1, is ETGVTQSPTHLIKTRGQQVTLRCSSQSGHNTVSWYQQALGQGPQFIFQYYREEENGRGNFPPRFSGLQFPNYSSELNVNALELDDSALYLCASSLGGLGQNTEAFFGQGTRLTVV.

The CDR3: CAWSRTGTGNTIYF. CDR3 nucleotides: TGTGCCTGGAGCCGGACAGGGACTGGAAACACCATATATTTT. This sequence joins TRBV30 and TRBJ1-3, with 8 bases fitting TRBD1. With 3 bases clipped from V and 2 bases from J, the junction kept 3 bases outside the gene matches. Germline V lookup: CDR1 GTSNPN, CDR2 SVGIG (reference sequence). The CDR3 totals 14 residues.

This chain connects TRBV29-1 to TRBJ1-1; no reliable D call. This CDR3 is 13 amino acids long. Between the trimmed V and J ends, which lost 2 bases and 1 base, there was a span of 8 bases. Germline CDR1 and CDR2: SQVTM and ANQGSEA. CDR3 in amino acids: CSVERGQNTEAFF. CDR3 coding DNA: TGCAGCGTTGAACGAGGCCAGAACACTGAAGCTTTCTTT.

V is TRBV9 and J is TRBJ1-4; D gene unclear. The length of the CDR3 is 15 residues. V was cut by 3 bases and J by 0 bases, with 9 bases left in between. Per germline, CDR1 SGDLS and CDR2 YYNGEE. CDR3 DNA sequence: TGTGCCAGCAGCGCCAGGATTGCAACTAATGAAAAACTGTTTTTT. This encodes CASSARIATNEKLFF.

J is TRBJ2-7 and V is TRBV18, with 7 bases that match TRBD1. Unmatched junction bases numbered 13, after V lost 2 bases and J lost 9 bases. From germline, CDR1 is KGHSH and CDR2 LQKENI. This CDR3 comprises 15 residues. Here the CDR3 reads CASSPNRDSSGGQYF. The CDR3 nucleotides are TGTGCCAGCTCACCAAACCGGGACAGCTCTGGGGGGCAGTACTTC. Using reference TRBV18 and TRBJ2-7 for the parts outside the CDR3, the full variable domain is NAGVMQNPRHLVRRRGQEARLRCSPMKGHSHVYWYRQLPEEGLKFMVYLQKENIIDESGMPKERFSAEFPKEGPSILRIQQVVRGDSAAYFCASSPNRDSSGGQYFGPGTRLTVT.

This clone was counted once. J is TRBJ2-2 and V is TRBV21-1; the table names TRBD1, a call not compared with the DNA. TRBV21-1 is noted as a pseudogene. The CDR3 runs 14 residues. CDR3 region: CASSKAINTGELFF. CDR3 sequence (DNA): TGTGCCAGCAGCAAGGCCATAAACACCGGGGAGCTGTTTTTT.

The V gene is TRBV5-1, the J gene TRBJ2-7, with 7 bases matching TRBD1. The CDR3 runs to 13 residues. V was clipped by 2 bases and J by 10 bases; unmatched bases: 9. Germline V gene data show CDR1 as SGHRS and CDR2 as YFSETQ. CDR3 sequence (DNA): TGCGCCAGCAGCTTAATGGGAGACAGGGTACAGTACTTC. Translated: CASSLMGDRVQYF.